What follows are 8 T cell receptor beta chains derived from one specimen sequenced in a study of T cells in Graves' hyperthyroidism and ophthalmopathy. Amplified regions were TCR beta CDR3 sequences from RNA transcripts. The TCR CDR3 was amplified in a first-round RT-PCR using the HTBI primer set. In TCRdb, the multiplex PCR reads were re-called with MiXCR into one record per CDR3 protein. The data contain approximately 46,000 distinct CDR3 sequences, 45% to 50% of them singletons. The sample was peripheral blood or thyroid tissue (not recorded which). The receptors were sampled from a woman in her fifties or sixties with Graves' hyperthyroidism.

Points on this clonotype: This may arise from a read error, as a much more abundant clone is one base away. This chain links TRBV7-9 with TRBJ1-1; D ambiguous. This CDR3 has 15 residues. Germline values: CDR1 SEHNR, CDR2 FQNEAQ (reference sequence). The CDR3 sequence is CASSDSYIWVAEASF. The CDR3, as DNA: TGTGCCAGCAGTGATTCATATATTTGGGTAGCTGAAGCTTCCTTT.

This clonotype has ten or more counts. J is TRBJ1-1 and V is TRBV5-8; 7 nucleotides agree with TRBD1. Germline V gives CDR1 SGHTS, CDR2 YDEGEE. The CDR3 runs 15 residues. V was clipped by 1 base and J by 0 bases; unmatched bases: 3. CDR3 in amino acids: CASSLKGQLNTEAFF. DNA of the CDR3: TGTGCCAGCAGCTTGAAGGGACAGCTGAACACTGAAGCTTTCTTT.

This clonotype has more than one count but fewer than ten. One junction end does not reproduce the germline sequence, and a read error may be involved. The chain recombines TRBV5-1 with TRBJ2-2; D gene ambiguous. The CDR3 has 8 residues. Germline lookup yields CDR1 SGHRS and CDR2 YFSETQ. In DNA, the CDR3 is TGCGGCAGCGGGGAGCTGTTTTTT. Translation: CGSGELFF. Based on the CDR3 plus reference TRBV5-1 and TRBJ2-2, the full variable domain is KAGVTQTPRYLIKTRGQQVTLSCSPISGHRSVSWYQQTPGQGLQFLFEYFSETQRNKGNFPGRFSGRQFSNSRSEMNVSTLELGDSALYLCGSGELFFGEGSRLTVL.

This clonotype has ten or more counts. This chain joins TRBV20-1 and TRBJ1-5, with 9 bases that match TRBD1. The CDR3 sequence is 14 residues long. The V and J ends lost 8 bases and 2 bases, in that order; junction bases with no gene match: 7. The germline V gene has CDR1 DFQATT and CDR2 SNEGSKA (reference sequence). In DNA, the CDR3 is TGCAGTCTTAACAGGGGGCGAGGCAATCAGCCCCAGCATTTT. Translated, it gives CSLNRGRGNQPQHF.

On this clonotype: Given the absence of the conserved phenylalanine or tryptophan at the CDR3 end, a read error is likely. This rearrangement joins TRBV5-4 to TRBJ2-3, with D unresolved. The germline V gene encodes CDR1 SGHNT and CDR2 YYREEE (reference sequence). V lost 4 bases and J lost 8, with 14 bases in between. This CDR3 contains 13 residues. The CDR3 spells CASSPSAASTQYI. The CDR3 region has the DNA TGTGCCAGCAGCCCGAGCGCCGCCAGTACGCAGTATATT.

The rearrangement joins TRBV7-2 to TRBJ1-4; D is ambiguous. CDR3 length: 14 residues. The V gene lost 1 base and the J gene lost 2 bases, with 5 bases spanning the gap. The germline V gene has CDR1 SGHTA and CDR2 FQGNSA. Here the CDR3 DNA reads TGTGCCAGCAGCTTAGATGGGACTAATGAAAAACTGTTTTTT. Protein: CASSLDGTNEKLFF.

V usage is TRBV19 and J usage is TRBJ2-2; tentative D call: TRBD1 (5 bases). This CDR3 has 16 residues. The V end lost 10 bases, the J end lost 2 bases, and 20 bases lay between the germline ends. Germline assignment: CDR1 LNHDA and CDR2 SQIVND (reference sequence). Here the CDR3 DNA reads TGTGCCACGCCTGAGAAGGGGTATGGAAACACCGGGGAGCTGTTTTTT. Translated: CATPEKGYGNTGELFF.

This clonotype was seen a few times. Compared with germline, one end of the junction differs, possibly owing to a read error. The gene calls are TRBV5-6 and TRBJ2-5, with D perhaps matching TRBD2 (5 bases). The CDR3 is 14 residues long. The V gene's germline CDR1 is SGHDT and CDR2 YYEEEE. CDR3 nucleotide sequence: TGTGCCAGCAGTTTGGCGGGTCGTCAAGAGACCCAGTACTTC. Protein sequence: CASSLAGRQETQYF.